The entry that follows covers one TCR beta chain sequence. Its target is unknown. The source of the sample is a study of OX40 agonist ivuxolimab in advanced cancers. The CDR3 sequence is 16 residues long. Germline CDR1 and CDR2: SGHVS and FNYEAQ. V lost 5 bases to trimming and J lost 4 bases, with 21 bases between them. Using immunoSEQ multiplex PCR, the repertoire was profiled, and TCRdb retains in-frame clones only, with some absent. The sample lists about 48,000 clones, 65% to 85% occurring once. Study findings and constraints: At 0.1 to 3.0 mg/kg and by week 6, CD4+ and CD8+ T cells in the blood had expanded clonally.

The receptor comes from an adult with an advanced solid tumor such as melanoma, head and neck, liver or kidney cancer. The source was CD4+ or CD8+ T cells sorted from blood, collected in a trial of the OX40 agonist ivuxolimab. This chain uses TRBV7-6 with TRBJ2-7, with D possibly being TRBD1 or TRBD2 (6 bases each). CDR3 DNA: TGTGCCAGCAGCCCGAGGCCGTCAGGGGACTGGTACGAGCAGTACTTC. Encoded protein: CASSPRPSGDWYEQYF.